Following are 6 T cell receptor beta chains from one sample sequenced in a study of molecular identifiers for immune sequencing clone quantification. MiXCR, run by TCRdb on the PCR reads, gives a single entry per CDR3 protein. The repertoire consists of about 630,000 distinct CDR3 sequences, with 25% occurring once and the leading ten covering 0.6% to 0.9%. Sequenced sample: naive CD8+ T cells from blood, with Jurkat cell RNA spiked in. Described subset: FACS-sorted CD8+CD4-CCR7+CD45RA+ naive T cells. These receptor sequences come from a human donor in good health. Some libraries in this study had Jurkat cell RNA spiked in.

The chain joins TRBV6-2 or TRBV6-3 to TRBJ1-5, with 7 bases lining up with TRBD1. Germline trimming cut 5 bases from V and 4 bases from J; bases unmatched to any gene: 17. CDR3 length: 18 amino acids. The germline V gene has CDR1 MNHEY and CDR2 SVGEGT. CDR3 sequence reads: CASSRIPTGRNVNQPQHF. In nucleotides, the CDR3 is TGTGCCAGCAGTAGAATTCCGACAGGGAGAAATGTTAATCAGCCCCAGCATTTT.

This chain connects TRBV7-9 to TRBJ2-2; 10 bases line up with TRBD2. This CDR3 is built from 16 residues. Germline assignment: CDR1 SEHNR and CDR2 FQNEAQ (reference sequence). With 5 bases clipped from V and 1 base from J, the junction kept 4 bases outside the gene matches. The DNA of the CDR3 is TGTGCCAGCAGCGATAGACTAGCGGGGAACACCGGGGAGCTGTTTTTT. Translated: CASSDRLAGNTGELFF.

The table lists this clonotype with a count of one. A much more abundant neighbour one base away suggests this may be a read error. V gene TRBV4-1 combines with J gene TRBJ1-2; a possible D gene is TRBD1 (6 bases). This CDR3 is built from 15 residues. Germline loops: CDR1 MGHRA, CDR2 YSYEKL. Trimming pared 1 base from V and 4 bases from J, leaving 13 bases between. The CDR3 nucleotides are TGCGCCAGCAGCCAAGGTACAGGACAGAGCTATGGCTACACCTTC. It specifies CASSQGTGQSYGYTF.

This clonotype was seen ten or more times. This sequence joins TRBV18 and TRBJ2-3; 8 positions agree with TRBD1. Germline V gene lookup returns CDR1 KGHSH and CDR2 LQKENI. The CDR3 sequence is 16 residues long. Trimming at V came to 4 bases and at J to 3 bases, leaving 9 bases not matched to a gene. The CDR3 nucleotides read TGTGCCAGCTCACGGGAGGACAGGGCCACTACAGATACGCAGTATTTT. Translated: CASSREDRATTDTQYF.

This clonotype was seen ten or more times. This chain links TRBV7-9 with TRBJ2-2; D is unclear. The V gene's germline CDR1 is SEHNR and CDR2 FQNEAQ (reference sequence). V lost 5 bases and J 3 bases, leaving 4 bases between the germline ends. The CDR3 runs 12 residues. CDR3 sequence: CASSHYTGELFF. In DNA, the CDR3 is TGTGCCAGCAGCCACTACACCGGGGAGCTGTTTTTT.

About this clonotype: This is likely a read error, given that the CDR3 carries no conserved phenylalanine or tryptophan at its end. CDR3 protein: CASSRLAGGSTDTQYL. Here the CDR3 DNA reads TGTGCCAGCAGCAGACTAGCGGGGGGTAGCACAGATACGCAGTATCTT. The chain uses TRBV7-8 and TRBJ2-3; 13 bases fit TRBD2. The V and J ends lost 5 bases and 0 bases, in that order; junction bases with no gene match: 2. CDR1 is SGHVS, CDR2 FQNEAQ, per germline. The CDR3 spans 16 residues.